One sample yielded the 14 T cell receptor beta chains listed below, sequenced in a study of blood T cells in healthy people across ages. Combining a sample-barcoded 5' primer with a J-beta primer mix, a second PCR ran for roughly 6 to 11 cycles. One entry per CDR3 protein results from TCRdb running MiXCR on the 5' RACE reads. The sample includes almost 800,000 distinct CDR3 sequences, about three fifths of them seen just once. Sequencing input: blood. These receptors originate from a man between 25 and 39 years old in good health.

The count of this clonotype is one. The J gene is TRBJ2-1, the V gene TRBV3-1; 7 bases match TRBD1. Germline assignment: CDR1 LGHDT and CDR2 YNNKEL (reference sequence). This CDR3 is built from 13 residues. V shed 2 bases and J 14 bases; nucleotides not matched to a gene: 9. The CDR3 here is CASSQRVGGEEFF. CDR3 in DNA: TGTGCCAGCAGCCAAAGAGTAGGGGGCGAGGAGTTCTTC.

This rearrangement joins TRBV4-2 to TRBJ2-1, with 7 bases identical to TRBD2. This CDR3 has 18 amino acids. Germline V gene lookup returns CDR1 LGHNA and CDR2 YNFKEQ. The V and J ends lost 6 bases and 1 base, in that order; junction bases with no gene match: 15. For the CDR3, the DNA is TGTGCCAGCAGTCCCCGGGGTAGCGGGTTTAGTTCCTACAATGAGCAGTTCTTC. Amino acids: CASSPRGSGFSSYNEQFF.

This clonotype was counted only a few times. The DNA of the CDR3 is TGTGCCACCAGTGATTTGGTGTCGGGAGATACGCAGTATTTT. It yields the protein CATSDLVSGDTQYF. V usage is TRBV24-1 and J usage is TRBJ2-3; D is undetermined. CDR1 and CDR2 (germline): KGHDR, SFDVKD. V lost 0 bases to trimming and J lost 5 bases, with 8 bases between them. CDR3 length: 14 residues.

The rearrangement links TRBV20-1 to TRBJ1-2; D might be TRBD1 (6 bases). CDR3 length: 13 amino acids. V was trimmed by 2 bases and J by 7 bases, leaving 14 bases between them. Germline V gene sequence: CDR1 DFQATT, CDR2 SNEGSKA (reference sequence). The CDR3 region has the DNA TGCAGTGCTAGAAACAGGGAGACGAGTGGCTACACCTTC. Translated: CSARNRETSGYTF.

In regard to this clonotype: Possible read error: a much larger clone is one base away. This rearrangement joins TRBV29-1 to TRBJ2-1; D possibly corresponds to TRBD2 (6 bases). The CDR3 totals 11 residues. Germline V CDR1 and CDR2: SQVTM, ANQGSEA. The CDR3 region is CSGEVEGEQFF. In DNA form, the CDR3 reads TGCAGCGGTGAAGTGGAGGGTGAGCAGTTCTTC.

The gene calls are TRBV7-9 and TRBJ2-7, with a tentative D call TRBD1 (6 bases). The CDR3 has 15 amino acids. Trimming pared 5 bases from V and 2 bases from J, leaving 16 bases between. Germline CDR1 SEHNR, CDR2 FQNEAQ (reference sequence). The CDR3 here is CASSPSMGAPYEQYF. In nucleotides, the CDR3 is TGTGCCAGCAGCCCCTCGATGGGGGCTCCCTACGAGCAGTACTTC.

The chain uses TRBV6-2 or TRBV6-3 and TRBJ2-1; perhaps D is TRBD1 or TRBD2 (5 bases each). V was trimmed by 7 bases and J by 7 bases, leaving 20 bases between them. The germline V gene encodes CDR1 MNHEY and CDR2 SVGEGT. The CDR3 length is 15 residues. CDR3 DNA sequence: TGTGCCAGCACCCAATCGGGACCGACTTTGAATGAGCAGTTCTTC. As protein: CASTQSGPTLNEQFF.

V gene TRBV15 combines with J gene TRBJ1-5; 7 bases are a match to TRBD1. The CDR3 sequence is 14 residues long. Germline loops: CDR1 LNHNV, CDR2 YYDKDF (reference sequence). V lost 7 bases to trimming and J lost 7 bases; unmatched junction nucleotides: 10. The CDR3 loop is CATNRGGHGQPQHF. CDR3 nucleotides: TGTGCCACCAACAGGGGCGGGCATGGACAGCCCCAGCATTTT.

This clonotype was counted between two and nine times. This sequence joins TRBV7-2 and TRBJ2-6; D is ambiguous. Deletions cut 5 bases from V and 0 bases from J, with 11 bases between. The germline V gene encodes CDR1 SGHTA and CDR2 FQGNSA. The CDR3 contains 16 residues. The CDR3 reads CASSLMLGSGANVLTF. DNA of the CDR3: TGTGCCAGCAGCCTAATGTTGGGCTCTGGGGCCAACGTCCTGACTTTC.

The genes are TRBV9 and TRBJ2-3; TRBD1 is a possible D gene (5 bases). The V end lost 0 bases, the J end lost 4 bases, and 15 bases lay between the germline ends. CDR1 and CDR2 (germline): SGDLS, YYNGEE. The CDR3 totals 16 residues. DNA for the CDR3: TGTGCCAGCAGCGTAGGAACAGGCTTTCGCGCAGATACGCAGTATTTT. As protein: CASSVGTGFRADTQYF.

This chain connects TRBV29-1 to TRBJ2-3; D unclear. The ends were cut back, 5 bases at V and 1 base at J, with 13 bases in the middle. This CDR3 is 14 amino acids long. The germline V gene encodes CDR1 SQVTM and CDR2 ANQGSEA. The CDR3, as DNA: TGCAGCGTTCGGACGGGTCGCGGCACAGATACGCAGTATTTT. Translating it yields CSVRTGRGTDTQYF.

The gene calls are TRBV6-1 and TRBJ1-1, with 12 bases aligning to TRBD1. Trimming removed 5 bases from V and 0 bases from J; junction bases left unmatched: 4. The CDR3 loop spans 16 amino acids. The V gene's germline CDR1 is MNHNS and CDR2 SASEGT. In nucleotides, the CDR3 is TGTGCCAGCAGTACGGGGACAGGGGGCATGAACACTGAAGCTTTCTTT. Protein product: CASSTGTGGMNTEAFF.

A few counts support this clonotype. The J gene is TRBJ1-1, the V gene TRBV12-3 or TRBV12-4; TRBD1 might be the D (5 bases). The CDR3 loop spans 13 amino acids. V dropped 5 bases and J dropped 6 bases, with 13 bases sitting between them. The CDR3 DNA reads as TGTGCCAGCAGTCCTACGGGGGGGGCTGAAGCTTTCTTT. Protein product: CASSPTGGAEAFF.

This clonotype was found a few times. This chain connects TRBV7-2 to TRBJ2-3; D uncertain. Germline CDR1 and CDR2: SGHTA and FQGNSA. The CDR3 has 13 residues. Trimming stripped 3 bases from V and 4 bases from J, with 8 bases between. The CDR3 loop is CASSFRSSDTQYF. The CDR3 DNA reads TGTGCCAGCAGCTTCCGTAGCTCAGATACGCAGTATTTT.